Here is one T cell receptor (beta chain) with its context. The source of the sample is a study of blood T cell repertoires in COVID-19. Study-level background: There were acute and convalescent COVID-19 samples, and they came from the United States, Italy and Spain.

After removal of 3 bases from V and 5 bases from J, the junction contained 18 bases not matched to a gene. Germline CDR1 SGHNT, CDR2 YYREEE (reference sequence). The CDR3 runs 19 residues. As processed by the authors: Researchers report that nucleated cell counts were estimated from reference gene primer amplification. Repertoires were generated with immunoSEQ multiplex PCR, while TCRdb's copy carries only in-frame clones and drops some. D and trimming were read from the DNA, whereas the V and J calls and clone size are those reported in that table. This table has roughly 300,000 clones, about 90% appearing once.

This sequence joins TRBV5-4 and TRBJ2-1; 9 bases are shared with TRBD2. This receptor was obtained from a woman aged 40 to 50 who had recovered from COVID-19. The sample comprised peripheral blood. The DNA of the CDR3 is TGTGCCAGCAGCTCTCCTGGCGGGGGGGCCCTCAGTTCGAACAATGAGCAGTTCTTC. Amino acid sequence: CASSSPGGGALSSNNEQFF.